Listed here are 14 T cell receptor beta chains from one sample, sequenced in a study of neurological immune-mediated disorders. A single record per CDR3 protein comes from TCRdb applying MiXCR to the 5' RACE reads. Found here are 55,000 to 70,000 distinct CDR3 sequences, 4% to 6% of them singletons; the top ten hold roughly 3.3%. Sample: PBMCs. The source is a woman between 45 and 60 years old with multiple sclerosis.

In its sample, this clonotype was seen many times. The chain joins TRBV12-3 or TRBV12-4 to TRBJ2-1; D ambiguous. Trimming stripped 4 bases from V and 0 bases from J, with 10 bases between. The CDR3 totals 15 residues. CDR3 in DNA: TGTGCCAGCAGTTCGACTCCTAGCTCCTACAATGAGCAGTTCTTC. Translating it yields CASSSTPSSYNEQFF.

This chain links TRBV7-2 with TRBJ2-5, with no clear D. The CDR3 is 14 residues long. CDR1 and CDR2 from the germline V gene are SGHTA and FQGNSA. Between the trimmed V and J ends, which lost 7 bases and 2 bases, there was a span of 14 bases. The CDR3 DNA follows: TGTGCCAGCACCCGGAGAATAAAGCAAGAGACCCAGTACTTC. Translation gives CASTRRIKQETQYF.

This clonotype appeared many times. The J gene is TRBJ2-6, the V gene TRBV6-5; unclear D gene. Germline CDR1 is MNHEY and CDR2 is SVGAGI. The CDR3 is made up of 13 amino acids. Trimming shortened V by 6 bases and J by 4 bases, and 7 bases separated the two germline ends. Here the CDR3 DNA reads TGTGCCAGCAGCTCCCGGGGGGCCAACGTCCTGACTTTC. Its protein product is CASSSRGANVLTF.

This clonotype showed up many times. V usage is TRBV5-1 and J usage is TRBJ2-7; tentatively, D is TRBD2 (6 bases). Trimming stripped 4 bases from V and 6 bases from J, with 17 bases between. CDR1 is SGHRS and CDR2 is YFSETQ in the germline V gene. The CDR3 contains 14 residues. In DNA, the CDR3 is TGCGCCAGCAGCACGGGGACTGCTCCTAGCGAGCAGTACTTC. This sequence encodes CASSTGTAPSEQYF.

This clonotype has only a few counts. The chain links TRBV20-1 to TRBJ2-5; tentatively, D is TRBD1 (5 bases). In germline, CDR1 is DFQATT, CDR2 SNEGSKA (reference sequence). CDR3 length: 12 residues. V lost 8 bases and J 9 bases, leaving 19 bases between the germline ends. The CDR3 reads CSYQGDQSAQYF. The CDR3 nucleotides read TGCAGTTATCAGGGTGACCAATCGGCCCAGTACTTC.

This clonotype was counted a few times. The CDR3 here is CSAKQGFDTEAFF. CDR3 nucleotides: TGCAGTGCAAAACAGGGATTCGACACTGAAGCTTTCTTT. The rearrangement uses TRBV20-1 and TRBJ1-1; D perhaps matches TRBD1 (6 bases). The CDR3 length is 13 residues. CDR1 is DFQATT and CDR2 is SNEGSKA in the germline V gene (reference sequence). The V and J ends lost 6 bases and 3 bases respectively, with 14 bases between them.

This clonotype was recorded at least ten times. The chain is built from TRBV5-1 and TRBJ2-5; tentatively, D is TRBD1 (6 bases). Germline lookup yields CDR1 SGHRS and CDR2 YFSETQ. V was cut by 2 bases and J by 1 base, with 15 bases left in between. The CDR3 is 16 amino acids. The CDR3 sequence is CASSFLTGLLQETQYF. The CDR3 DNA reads TGCGCCAGCAGCTTTTTGACAGGACTCCTCCAAGAGACCCAGTACTTC.

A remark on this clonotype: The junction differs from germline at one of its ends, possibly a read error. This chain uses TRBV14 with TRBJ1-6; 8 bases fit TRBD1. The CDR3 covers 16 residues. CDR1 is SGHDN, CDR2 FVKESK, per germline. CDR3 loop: CASSLRTGWSGSPLNF. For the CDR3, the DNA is TGTGCCAGCAGCCTACGGACAGGGTGGAGTGGTTCACCCCTCAACTTT.

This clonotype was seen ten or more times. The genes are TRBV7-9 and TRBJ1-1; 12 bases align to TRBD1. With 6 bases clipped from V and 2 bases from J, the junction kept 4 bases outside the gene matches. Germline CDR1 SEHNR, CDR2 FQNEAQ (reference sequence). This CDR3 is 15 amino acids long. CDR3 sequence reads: CASRGQGARNTEAFF. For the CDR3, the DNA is TGTGCCAGCAGGGGACAGGGGGCAAGAAACACTGAAGCTTTCTTT.

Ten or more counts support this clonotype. CDR3 protein: CASSLDRQGNYGYTF. CDR3 in DNA: TGCGCCAGCAGCTTGGACCGACAGGGGAACTATGGCTACACCTTC. The rearrangement uses TRBV5-1 and TRBJ1-2; the match to TRBD1 covers 8 bases. The CDR3 loop spans 15 amino acids. V lost 0 bases to trimming and J lost 2 bases; unmatched junction nucleotides: 3. Per germline, CDR1 SGHRS and CDR2 YFSETQ.

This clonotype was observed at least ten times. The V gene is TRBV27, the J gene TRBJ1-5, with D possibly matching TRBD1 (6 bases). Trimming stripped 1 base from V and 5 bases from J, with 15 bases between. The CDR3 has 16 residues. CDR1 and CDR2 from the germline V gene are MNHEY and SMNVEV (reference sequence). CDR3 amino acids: CASSLLGGGLHQPQHF. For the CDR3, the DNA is TGTGCCAGCAGTTTATTGGGGGGGGGGCTTCATCAGCCCCAGCATTTT.

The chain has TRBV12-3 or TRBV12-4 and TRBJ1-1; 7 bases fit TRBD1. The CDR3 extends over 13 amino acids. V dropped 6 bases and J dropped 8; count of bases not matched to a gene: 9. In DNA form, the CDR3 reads TGTGCCAGCAGCCCGAACAGGGGCCCCGAAGCTTTCTTT. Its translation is CASSPNRGPEAFF.

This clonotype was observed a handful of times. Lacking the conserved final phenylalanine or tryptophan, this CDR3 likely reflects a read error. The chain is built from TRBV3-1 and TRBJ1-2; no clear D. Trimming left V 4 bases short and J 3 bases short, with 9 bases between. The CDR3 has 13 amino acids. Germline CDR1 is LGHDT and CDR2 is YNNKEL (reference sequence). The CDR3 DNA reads TGTGCCAGCAGCCCTGACGGGTACTATGGCTACACCAAC. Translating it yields CASSPDGYYGYTN.

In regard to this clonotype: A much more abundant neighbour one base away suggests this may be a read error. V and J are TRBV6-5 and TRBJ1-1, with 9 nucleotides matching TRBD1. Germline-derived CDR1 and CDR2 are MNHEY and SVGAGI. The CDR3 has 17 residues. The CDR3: CVSSYRTGAVRNTEAFF. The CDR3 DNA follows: TGTGTCAGCAGTTACAGGACAGGGGCCGTTAGAAACACTGAAGCTTTCTTT.